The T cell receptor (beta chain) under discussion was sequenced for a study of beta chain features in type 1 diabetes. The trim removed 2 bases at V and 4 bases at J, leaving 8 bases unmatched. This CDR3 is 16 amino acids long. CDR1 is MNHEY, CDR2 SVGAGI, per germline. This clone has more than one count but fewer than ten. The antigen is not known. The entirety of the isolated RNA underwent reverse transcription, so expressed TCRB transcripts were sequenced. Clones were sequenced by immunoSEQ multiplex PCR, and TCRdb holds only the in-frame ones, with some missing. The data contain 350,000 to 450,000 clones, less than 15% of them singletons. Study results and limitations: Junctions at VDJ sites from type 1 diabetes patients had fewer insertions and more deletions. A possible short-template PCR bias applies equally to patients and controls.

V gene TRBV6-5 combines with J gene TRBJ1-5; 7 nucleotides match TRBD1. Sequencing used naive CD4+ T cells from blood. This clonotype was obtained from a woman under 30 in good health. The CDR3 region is CASSYAGGSHNQPQHF. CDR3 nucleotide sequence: TGTGCCAGCAGTTACGCAGGGGGATCACATAATCAGCCCCAGCATTTT.